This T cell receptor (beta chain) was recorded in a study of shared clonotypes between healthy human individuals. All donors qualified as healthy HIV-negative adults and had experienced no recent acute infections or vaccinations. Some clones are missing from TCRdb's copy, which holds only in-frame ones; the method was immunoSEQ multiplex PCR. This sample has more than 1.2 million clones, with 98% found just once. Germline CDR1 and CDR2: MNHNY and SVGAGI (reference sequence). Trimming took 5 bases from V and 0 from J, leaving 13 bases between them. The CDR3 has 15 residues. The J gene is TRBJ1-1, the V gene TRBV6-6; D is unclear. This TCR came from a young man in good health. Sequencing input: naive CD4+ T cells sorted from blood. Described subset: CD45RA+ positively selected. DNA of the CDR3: TGTGCCAGCAGTAATAAGGCTGGGATGAACACTGAAGCTTTCTTT. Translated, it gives CASSNKAGMNTEAFF.